Below are 27 T cell receptor beta chains sequenced from a single sample in a study of control samples from healthy donors and cancer patients. Only in-frame clones appear in the TCRdb table, and some are missing; sequencing was by immunoSEQ multiplex PCR. In the table there are under 200,000 clones, roughly 91% of which are singletons. Sequencing was carried out using blood. Receptors were obtained from a woman aged 25 to 39 in good health.

This chain joins TRBV11-2 and TRBJ2-7, with D possibly TRBD1 on 6 matching bases. Trimming removed 6 bases from V and 3 bases from J, with 18 bases in between. CDR3 length equals 15 residues. The germline CDR1 and CDR2 sequences are SGHAT and FQNNGV. Written as DNA, the CDR3 is TGTGCCAGCAGACGAGCCTCCGGGACATACTACGAGCAGTACTTC. This codes for CASRRASGTYYEQYF.

The V gene is TRBV19, the J gene TRBJ1-2, with D uncertain. CDR1 is LNHDA and CDR2 is SQIVND in the germline V gene (reference sequence). The ends were cut back, 1 base at V and 2 bases at J, with 8 bases in the middle. The CDR3 totals 14 residues. CDR3 DNA: TGTGCCAGTAGTATAGTCGAGGCAAACTATGGCTACACCTTC. Amino acids: CASSIVEANYGYTF.

The rearrangement joins TRBV7-9 to TRBJ2-2; 13 positions agree with TRBD2. CDR3 size: 16 residues. Trimming removed 5 bases from V and 4 bases from J; junction bases left unmatched: 4. Germline V gives CDR1 SEHNR, CDR2 FQNEAQ (reference sequence). CDR3 nucleotide sequence: TGTGCCAGCAGCCCGGGACTAGCGGGGACCACCGGGGAGCTGTTTTTT. Its translation is CASSPGLAGTTGELFF. Complete variable domain (other parts from reference TRBV7-9 and TRBJ2-2): DTGVSQNPRHKITKRGQNVTFRCDPISEHNRLYWYRQTLGQGPEFLTYFQNEAQLEKSRLLSDRFSAERPKGSFSTLEIQRTEQGDSAMYLCASSPGLAGTTGELFFGEGSRLTVL.

The chain is built from TRBV6-1 and TRBJ2-5; 8 bases line up with TRBD2. The length of the CDR3 is 15 residues. CDR1 and CDR2 (germline): MNHNS, SASEGT. Losses at the gene ends were 2 bases for V and 2 bases for J; bases not matched to a gene: 4. As DNA, the CDR3 is TGTGCCAGCAGTGAATCCACGGGGGGGCAAGAGACCCAGTACTTC. Protein: CASSESTGGQETQYF.

This clone was seen only once. V is TRBV18 and J is TRBJ1-1; D unresolved. V lost 2 bases and J 0 bases, leaving 10 bases between the germline ends. The germline V gene encodes CDR1 KGHSH and CDR2 LQKENI. This CDR3 has 15 residues. CDR3 sequence reads: CASSPGVFLNTEAFF. Written as DNA, the CDR3 is TGTGCCAGCTCACCAGGTGTCTTTCTGAACACTGAAGCTTTCTTT.

The chain is built from TRBV5-6 and TRBJ2-5; D unresolved. The V and J ends lost 0 bases and 0 bases respectively, with 6 bases between them. The germline CDR1 and CDR2 sequences are SGHDT and YYEEEE. The length of the CDR3 is 14 residues. The CDR3 is CASSLGLYQETQYF. CDR3 coding DNA: TGTGCCAGCAGCTTGGGGCTGTACCAAGAGACCCAGTACTTC.

In this sample, this clone turned up a few times. The V call is TRBV30, the J call TRBJ1-1; 7 nucleotides match TRBD1. The CDR3 runs 13 residues. The germline gives CDR1 GTSNPN, CDR2 SVGIG (reference sequence). V was pared by 4 bases and J by 7 bases, with 9 bases of the junction left unmatched. DNA for the CDR3: TGTGCCTGGATACGCAGGGGGTGGAGTGAAGCTTTCTTT. Protein sequence: CAWIRRGWSEAFF.

The chain couples TRBV5-1 to TRBJ1-1; D is ambiguous. The CDR3 spans 14 residues. Trimming took off 6 bases at V and 1 base at J, with 13 bases between the two ends. In germline, CDR1 is SGHRS, CDR2 YFSETQ. The DNA for the CDR3 is TGCGCCAGCACTCTAGGGATGGGGAACACTGAAGCTTTCTTT. Its translation: CASTLGMGNTEAFF.

V gene TRBV11-1 combines with J gene TRBJ2-7, with D hard to call. With 1 base removed from V and 2 bases from J, the gap between germline ends came to 9 bases. This CDR3 is 14 amino acids long. Germline V gene sequence: CDR1 SGHAT, CDR2 FQDESV (reference sequence). The CDR3 DNA is TGTGCCAGCAGCTTAGTGGTACAGCCCTACGAGCAGTACTTC. Encoded protein: CASSLVVQPYEQYF. The whole variable domain, filled in from reference TRBV11-1 and TRBJ2-7, reads EAEVAQSPRYKITEKSQAVAFWCDPISGHATLYWYRQILGQGPELLVQFQDESVVDDSQLPKDRFSAERLKGVDSTLKIQPAELGDSAMYLCASSLVVQPYEQYFGPGTRLTVT.

The rearrangement joins TRBV6-5 to TRBJ2-7, with 8 bases aligning to TRBD1. The ends lost 5 bases at V and 1 base at J; junction bases unmatched: 7. The germline gives CDR1 MNHEY, CDR2 SVGAGI. The CDR3 contains 15 residues. CDR3: CASSTGTGPSYEQYF. For the CDR3, the DNA is TGTGCCAGCAGTACGGGGACAGGTCCTTCCTACGAGCAGTACTTC.

This chain connects TRBV19 to TRBJ2-7; D might be TRBD1 (5 bases). The ends were cut back, 10 bases at V and 0 bases at J, with 16 bases in the middle. Germline lookup yields CDR1 LNHDA and CDR2 SQIVND (reference sequence). The CDR3 runs to 14 residues. The CDR3 nucleotides are TGTGCCACCCAGGACACCTCGAGCTCCTACGAGCAGTACTTC. The encoded protein is CATQDTSSSYEQYF.

This sequence joins TRBV2 and TRBJ2-7, with D possibly being TRBD1 or TRBD2 (5 bases each). Per the germline V gene, CDR1 is SNHLY and CDR2 is FYNNEI. The ends were cut back, 4 bases at V and 7 bases at J, with 11 bases in the middle. CDR3 length: 12 residues. The CDR3 reads CASSGPGLEQYF. CDR3 nucleotides: TGTGCCAGCAGTGGTCCGGGGCTGGAGCAGTACTTC.

This clone has only a few counts. This chain uses TRBV27 with TRBJ1-2, with 8 bases lining up with TRBD1. CDR1 and CDR2 (germline): MNHEY, SMNVEV (reference sequence). This CDR3 contains 12 residues. The J segment lost 4 bases and the V segment lost 5 bases, leaving 0 bases of the junction unmatched. CDR3 sequence (DNA): TGTGCCAGCAGTGGACAGGGCTATGGCTACACCTTC. It codes for CASSGQGYGYTF.

The chain joins TRBV7-7 to TRBJ2-5, with D uncertain. The CDR3 covers 13 residues. The germline V gene encodes CDR1 SSHAT and CDR2 FNYEAQ (reference sequence). Deletions cut 2 bases from V and 1 base from J, with 5 bases between. DNA for the CDR3: TGTGCCAGCAGCTTAAGGACCCAAGAGACCCAGTACTTC. Amino acid sequence: CASSLRTQETQYF. Using reference TRBV7-7 and TRBJ2-5 for the parts outside the CDR3, the full variable domain is GAGVSQSPRYKVTKRGQDVTLRCDPISSHATLYWYQQALGQGPEFLTYFNYEAQPDKSGLPSDRFSAERPEGSISTLTIQRTEQRDSAMYRCASSLRTQETQYFGPGTRLLVL.

The gene calls are TRBV7-2 and TRBJ2-1, with 7 bases identical to TRBD1. The CDR3 length is 13 residues. Germline assignment: CDR1 SGHTA and CDR2 FQGNSA. Trimming removed 7 bases from V and 12 bases from J; junction bases left unmatched: 12. The CDR3: CASTPTGTEGQFF. The CDR3 nucleotides are TGTGCCAGCACCCCCACCGGGACAGAAGGGCAGTTCTTC.

This clone was counted a single time. The rearrangement uses TRBV28 and TRBJ1-6, with D possibly being TRBD1 (6 bases). In germline, CDR1 is MDHEN, CDR2 SYDVKM. The CDR3 loop spans 15 amino acids. Trimming took off 1 base at V and 7 bases at J, with 11 bases between the two ends. CDR3 DNA: TGTGCCAGCAGTTTATTCGGACAGCCCAATTCACCCCTCCACTTT. Translation: CASSLFGQPNSPLHF.

The chain recombines TRBV19 with TRBJ2-3; D not resolved. Germline-derived CDR1 and CDR2 are LNHDA and SQIVND (reference sequence). The CDR3 length is 14 residues. V was cut by 3 bases and J by 2 bases, with 9 bases left in between. The CDR3 sequence is CASSITDPTDTQYF. CDR3 DNA sequence: TGTGCCAGTAGTATTACGGACCCCACAGATACGCAGTATTTT. The full variable domain, its missing parts supplied by reference TRBV19 and TRBJ2-3, is DGGITQSPKYLFRKEGQNVTLSCEQNLNHDAMYWYRQDPGQGLRLIYYSQIVNDFQKGDIAEGYSVSREKKESFPLTVTSAQKNPTAFYLCASSITDPTDTQYFGPGTRLTVL.

This chain connects TRBV9 to TRBJ2-7, with D possibly TRBD1 on 5 matching bases. The germline V gene has CDR1 SGDLS and CDR2 YYNGEE. Trimming took off 2 bases at V and 2 bases at J, with 11 bases between the two ends. The CDR3 loop spans 14 amino acids. CDR3 protein: CASSVGSGPYEQYF. The CDR3 DNA reads TGTGCCAGCAGCGTCGGGTCAGGGCCCTACGAGCAGTACTTC.

The chain recombines TRBV7-9 with TRBJ1-2; 11 nucleotides agree with TRBD1. CDR1 is SEHNR, CDR2 FQNEAQ, per germline (reference sequence). Trimming cost V 7 bases and J 5 bases; bases outside gene matches: 9. The CDR3 extends over 15 amino acids. The CDR3: CASTDKGQGAYGYTF. The CDR3 DNA reads TGTGCCAGCACCGACAAAGGACAGGGGGCATATGGCTACACCTTC.

Written as DNA, the CDR3 is TGTGCCAGTAGTCGACTAGCAGATACGCAGTATTTT. Translated, it gives CASSRLADTQYF. This chain links TRBV19 with TRBJ2-3, with D maybe TRBD2 (6 bases). V dropped 5 bases and J dropped 4 bases, with 7 bases sitting between them. Germline values: CDR1 LNHDA, CDR2 SQIVND (reference sequence). This CDR3 spans 12 amino acids.

This chain connects TRBV7-2 to TRBJ2-5; 8 bases agree with TRBD2. In germline, CDR1 is SGHTA, CDR2 FQGNSA. CDR3 size: 13 residues. Losses at the gene ends were 10 bases for V and 1 base for J; bases not matched to a gene: 5. The chain's CDR3 is CAKDGGAQETQYF. CDR3 in DNA: TGTGCCAAGGACGGGGGGGCCCAAGAGACCCAGTACTTC.

This clone showed up just once. The chain recombines TRBV5-1 with TRBJ1-1, with TRBD1 identical over 10 bases. Unmatched junction bases numbered 3, after V lost 4 bases and J lost 3 bases. The length of the CDR3 is 14 residues. Germline CDR1 and CDR2: SGHRS and YFSETQ. DNA for the CDR3: TGCGCCAGCAGCCGACAGGGGGCGGACACTGAAGCTTTCTTT. Amino acid sequence: CASSRQGADTEAFF. The full variable domain, its missing parts supplied by reference TRBV5-1 and TRBJ1-1, is KAGVTQTPRYLIKTRGQQVTLSCSPISGHRSVSWYQQTPGQGLQFLFEYFSETQRNKGNFPGRFSGRQFSNSRSEMNVSTLELGDSALYLCASSRQGADTEAFFGQGTRLTVV.

The V and J genes are TRBV12-5 and TRBJ2-3; 13 nucleotides match TRBD2. Germline CDR1 reads LGHNT; CDR2 reads FRNRAP. This CDR3 has 16 amino acids. V was pared by 5 bases and J by 3 bases, with 5 bases of the junction left unmatched. CDR3 DNA sequence: TGTGCTAGTGGTCCGCCGACTAGCGGGAGGACAGATACGCAGTATTTT. Translated, it gives CASGPPTSGRTDTQYF.

DNA of the CDR3: TGTGCCAGCAGCTTGGTACAGGGAGCTGGCTACACCTTC. This sequence encodes CASSLVQGAGYTF. The chain couples TRBV5-4 to TRBJ1-2; maybe TRBD1 (6 bases). Deletions cut 0 bases from V and 7 bases from J, with 10 bases between. Looked up from germline, CDR1 is SGHNT and CDR2 is YYREEE (reference sequence). The CDR3 consists of 13 residues.

CDR3 bases: TGTGCCAGCAGCTTAGATGGGACTGGGCCCTACGAGCAGTACTTC. It translates to CASSLDGTGPYEQYF. The rearrangement links TRBV11-2 to TRBJ2-7; TRBD2 might be the D (6 bases). CDR1 SGHAT and CDR2 FQNNGV come from the germline V gene. The CDR3 totals 15 residues. Trimming shortened V by 0 bases and J by 2 bases, and 11 bases separated the two germline ends.

This chain joins TRBV3-1 (or the pseudogene TRBV3-2) and TRBJ1-6, with a weak D call TRBD1 (6 bases). The CDR3 sequence is 14 residues long. V was clipped by 1 base and J by 14 bases, with 15 bases between them. Per germline, CDR1 LGHDT and CDR2 YNNKEL (reference sequence). CDR3 DNA: TGTGCCAGCAGCCAAGGGGACATCGGAGGATCCCTCCACTTT. It is translated as CASSQGDIGGSLHF.

The chain couples TRBV5-1 to TRBJ1-3; D gene ambiguous. The V gene lost 0 bases and the J gene lost 4 bases, with 5 bases spanning the gap. Germline V lookup: CDR1 SGHRS, CDR2 YFSETQ. The CDR3 extends over 13 amino acids. Here the CDR3 reads CASSLVGGNTIYF. The CDR3 coding sequence is TGCGCCAGCAGCTTGGTGGGAGGAAACACCATATATTTT.